This T cell receptor beta chain was captured in a study of early T cells in non-severe SARS-CoV-2 infection. On the study more broadly: Sequencing was performed on bulk RNA from unsorted whole blood, leaving chains unpaired. Study results and limitations: In VDJdb matching, anti-spike CD8 responses were favored while private and CD4 specificities went missing.

Tagging with unique molecular identifiers was applied to individual cDNA molecules. Using its own MiXCR run on the 5' RACE reads, TCRdb lists one record per CDR3 protein. The table has about 61,000 distinct CDR3 sequences, about 12% seen once; the top ten hold more than 0.9%. Remarks on this clonotype: No antigen is known for it.

Trimming cost V 8 bases and J 5 bases, with 18 bases left between them. The germline CDR1 and CDR2 sequences are SNHLY and FYNNEI. This CDR3 comprises 14 residues. Sequenced here: whole blood, sampled at baseline. The V gene is TRBV2, the J gene TRBJ1-1; D gene ambiguous. This TCR was recovered from an adult who was a healthcare worker with PCR-confirmed SARS-CoV-2 infection or an uninfected control (not recorded which). The donor label of this sample is uncertain. The CDR3 nucleotides are TGTGCCAGCGTATCGTTCTGGGAAGAAACTGAAGCTTTCTTT. Amino acid sequence: CASVSFWEETEAFF.